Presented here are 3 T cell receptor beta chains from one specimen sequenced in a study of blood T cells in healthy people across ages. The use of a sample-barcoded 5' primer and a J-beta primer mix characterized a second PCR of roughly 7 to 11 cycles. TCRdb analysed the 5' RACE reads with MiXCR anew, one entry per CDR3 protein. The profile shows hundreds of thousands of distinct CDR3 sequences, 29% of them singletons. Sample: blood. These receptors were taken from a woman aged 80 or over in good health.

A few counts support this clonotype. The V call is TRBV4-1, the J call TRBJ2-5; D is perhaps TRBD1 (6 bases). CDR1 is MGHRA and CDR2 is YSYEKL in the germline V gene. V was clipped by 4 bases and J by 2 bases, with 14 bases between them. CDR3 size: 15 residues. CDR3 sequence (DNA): TGCGCCAGCAGCCTTACCGGACAGCATCAAGAGACCCAGTACTTC. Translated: CASSLTGQHQETQYF.

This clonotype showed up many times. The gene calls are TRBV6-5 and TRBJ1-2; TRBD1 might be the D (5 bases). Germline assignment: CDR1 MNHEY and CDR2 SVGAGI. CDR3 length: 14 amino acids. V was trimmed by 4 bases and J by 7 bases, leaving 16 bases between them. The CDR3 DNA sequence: TGTGCCAGCAGTTCAAAAACAGGATACCGTGGCTACACCTTC. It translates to CASSSKTGYRGYTF.

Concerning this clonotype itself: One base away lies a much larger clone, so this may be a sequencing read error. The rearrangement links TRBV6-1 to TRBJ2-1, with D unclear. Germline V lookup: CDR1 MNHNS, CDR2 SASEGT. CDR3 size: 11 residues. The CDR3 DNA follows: TGTGTCAGCAGTGTAACTTATGAGCAGTTCTTC. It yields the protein CVSSVTYEQFF.